This T cell receptor (beta chain) appears in the sequencing data of a study of Ad26.COV2.S vaccination and SARS-CoV-2 variants. Whole-study findings and limits: Estimates derived from TCR breadth and depth analyses may have underestimated total T cell responses. Substantial breadth in spike-specific CD8+ and CD4+ T cell responses was reportedly seen after vaccination.

On this clone itself: The antigen is unknown.

Only in-frame clones appear in the TCRdb table, and some are missing; sequencing was by immunoSEQ multiplex PCR. The sample yields more than 300,000 clones, 85% seen once. In germline, CDR1 is SGDLS, CDR2 YYNGEE. V lost 0 bases and J lost 6, with 13 bases in between. The CDR3 is 14 amino acids. Treatment in this sample: about 20 received Ad26.COV2.S at low or high dose, single or two shots; about 5 received placebo; per-sample allocation not given. The investigators took samples on day 63 after the first vaccine or placebo injection. An Ad26 vector carrying the Wuhan-strain SARS-CoV-2 spike served as the vaccine.

This clonotype was sampled from a person between 18 and 59 years old who received the Ad26.COV2.S COVID-19 vaccine or a placebo. Sample: peripheral blood, taken in a trial of Ad26.COV2.S vaccine versus placebo. This sequence joins TRBV9 and TRBJ2-7; no clear D. CDR3 loop: CASSVGSLLSEQYF. CDR3 bases: TGTGCCAGCAGCGTAGGGTCCCTCCTCTCCGAGCAGTACTTC. The full variable domain, in which reference TRBV9 and TRBJ2-7 provide the parts outside the CDR3, is DSGVTQTPKHLITATGQRVTLRCSPRSGDLSVYWYQQSLDQGLQFLIQYYNGEERAKGNILERFSAQQFPDLHSELNLSSLELGDSALYFCASSVGSLLSEQYFGPGTRLTVT.